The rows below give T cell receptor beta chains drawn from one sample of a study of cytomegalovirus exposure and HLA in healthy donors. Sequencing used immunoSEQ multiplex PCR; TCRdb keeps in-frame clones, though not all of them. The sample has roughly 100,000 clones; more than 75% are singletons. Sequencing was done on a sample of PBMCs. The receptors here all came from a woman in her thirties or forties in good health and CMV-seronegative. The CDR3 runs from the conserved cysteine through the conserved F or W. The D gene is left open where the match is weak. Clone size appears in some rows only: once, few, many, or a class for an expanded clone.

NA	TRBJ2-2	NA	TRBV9	TGTGCCAGCAGCCCCTCCCACACCGGGGAGCTGTTTTTT	CASSPSHTGELFF
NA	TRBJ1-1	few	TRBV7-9	TGTGCCAGCTCCTCGGCAGGTAACACTGAAGCTTTCTTT	CASSSAGNTEAFF
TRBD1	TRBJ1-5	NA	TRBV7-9	TGTGCCAGCAGCTCCACGACAGGGCGAGGAGCGCCCCAGCATTTT	CASSSTTGRGAPQHF
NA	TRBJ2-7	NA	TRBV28	TGTGCCAGCAGTCTTTCGCCATTATGGTCGGTTACTAGCTCCTACGAGCAGTACTTC	CASSLSPLWSVTSSYEQYF
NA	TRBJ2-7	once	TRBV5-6	TGTGCCAGCAGCCTCCGAACAGGGCTCGAGCAGTACTTC	CASSLRTGLEQYF
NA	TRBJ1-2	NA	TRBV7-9	TGTGCCAGCAGCTTAGGGCAGATAAACTATGGCTACACCTTC	CASSLGQINYGYTF
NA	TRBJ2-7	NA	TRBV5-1	TGCGCCAGCAGCTTCGGGGTAGCCTACGAGCAGTACTTC	CASSFGVAYEQYF
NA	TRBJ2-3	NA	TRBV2	TGTGCCAGCAAAAGTGTGGCGGGACCAACAGATACGCAGTATTTT	CASKSVAGPTDTQYF
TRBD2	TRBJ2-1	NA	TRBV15	TGTGCCACCAGCAGCTATTTACCGAGCGGGGAGAGCTCCTACAATGAGCAGTTCTTC	CATSSYLPSGESSYNEQFF
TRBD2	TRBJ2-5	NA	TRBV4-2	TGTGCCAGCAGCCCGTTAGCGGGGGATGGACAAGAGACCCAGTACTTC	CASSPLAGDGQETQYF
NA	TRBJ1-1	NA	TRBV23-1	TGCGCCAGCAGCCTCTGGCCCCTTGAAGCTTTCTTT	CASSLWPLEAFF
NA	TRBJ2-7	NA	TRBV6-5	TGTGCCAGCAGTCCCCTCCAGCAACGGGGTAGGGAGCAGTACTTC	CASSPLQQRGREQYF
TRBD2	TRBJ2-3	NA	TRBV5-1	TGCGCCAGCAGCCACCTAGCGGGAGGTCTTTCCGAGGCAGATACGCAGTATTTT	CASSHLAGGLSEADTQYF
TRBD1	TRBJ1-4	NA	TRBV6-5	TGTGCCAGCAGTTACCTGGGACAGGGTGAAAAACTGTTTTTT	CASSYLGQGEKLFF
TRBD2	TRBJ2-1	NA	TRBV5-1	TGCGCCAGCAGCTTAAATAGCGGGGGAAGGAAGCCCTACAATGAGCAGTTCTTC	CASSLNSGGRKPYNEQFF
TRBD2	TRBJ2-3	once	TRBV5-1	TGCGCCAGCAGCTTGATACTAGCGGGAAAAACAGATACGCAGTATTTT	CASSLILAGKTDTQYF
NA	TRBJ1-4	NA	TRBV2	TGTGCCAGCAGTCCCTCAGCAACTAATGAAAAACTGTTTTTT	CASSPSATNEKLFF
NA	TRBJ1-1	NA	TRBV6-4	TGTGCCAGCAGTGTATTCCCAGGGAACACTGAAGCTTTCTTT	CASSVFPGNTEAFF
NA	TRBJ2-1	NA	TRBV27	TGTGCCAGCAGTTGGGCGACCCTAGGGGATGAGCAGTTCTTC	CASSWATLGDEQFF
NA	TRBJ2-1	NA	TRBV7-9	TGTGCCAGCAGCCTAAGAACAGTGCAATCAATTTTGGAGCAGTTCTTC	CASSLRTVQSILEQFF
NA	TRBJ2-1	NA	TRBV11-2	TGTGCCAGCAGCATACTCTTTGTCCGGACGAGGGAGTATGAGCAGTTCTTC	CASSILFVRTREYEQFF
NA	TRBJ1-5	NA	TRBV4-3	TGCGCCAGCAGCCAAGACAGACTCGATCAGCCCCAGCATTTT	CASSQDRLDQPQHF
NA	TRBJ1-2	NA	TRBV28	TGTGCCAGCAGTTCCATGGGGCAGTTTTTCTATGGCTACACCTTC	CASSSMGQFFYGYTF
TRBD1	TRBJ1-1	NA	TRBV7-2	TGTGCCAGCAGGGGACAGGTGAACACTGAAGCTTTCTTT	CASRGQVNTEAFF
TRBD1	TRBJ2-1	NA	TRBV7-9	TGTTCCAGCAGCTTCGGGGGAGGACAGGGAAATGAGCAGTTCTTC	CSSSFGGGQGNEQFF
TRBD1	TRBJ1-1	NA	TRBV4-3	TGCGCCAGCAGCCAGGAGACAGGGCTTGCTGAAGCTTTCTTT	CASSQETGLAEAFF
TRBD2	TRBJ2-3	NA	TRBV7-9	TGTGCCAGCAGCTTAGCGGGAGGGATAGATACGCAGTATTTT	CASSLAGGIDTQYF
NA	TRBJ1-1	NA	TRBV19	TGTGCCAGTAGTCCGGGACTGGAGAACACTGAAGCTTTCTTT	CASSPGLENTEAFF
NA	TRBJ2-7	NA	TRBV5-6	TGTGCCAGCAGCGGGTCGACAGCTTACGAGCAGTACTTC	CASSGSTAYEQYF
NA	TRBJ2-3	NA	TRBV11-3	TGTGCCAGCAGCTTAGCCGGCGGAACTAGCACAGATACGCAGTATTTT	CASSLAGGTSTDTQYF
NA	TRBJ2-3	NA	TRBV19	TGTGCCAGTCAACAGGGTGTCACAGATACGCAGTATTTT	CASQQGVTDTQYF
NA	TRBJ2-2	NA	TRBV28	TGTGCCAGCAGTCCCCCCGGGACACTCCACACCGGGGAGCTGTTTTTT	CASSPPGTLHTGELFF
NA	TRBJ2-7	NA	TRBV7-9	TGTGCCAGCAGCTCGGGACTCCCCCCCTGCGAGCAGTACTTC	CASSSGLPPCEQYF
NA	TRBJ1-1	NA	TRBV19	TGTGCCAGTGAACCCGGGGGGAACACTGAAGCTTTCTTT	CASEPGGNTEAFF
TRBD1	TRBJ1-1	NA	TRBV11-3	TGTGCCAGCAGCTTAGGCGGGACAGGGGGGGACACTGAAGCTTTCTTT	CASSLGGTGGDTEAFF
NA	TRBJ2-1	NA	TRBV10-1	TGCGCCAGCACCTTGAGCGGGTGCTCCTACAATGAGCAGTTCTTC	CASTLSGCSYNEQFF
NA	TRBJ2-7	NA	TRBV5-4	TGTGCCAGCAGCTTGGGTCCCAACTACGAGCAGTACTTC	CASSLGPNYEQYF
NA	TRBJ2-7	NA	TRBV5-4	TGTGCCAGCAGCTTGGTGTCAGCGGGTGGTAGCTACGAGCAGTACTTC	CASSLVSAGGSYEQYF
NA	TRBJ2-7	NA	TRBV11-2	TGTGCCAGCAGCCCGCCTAGTAGCGGCCCCTACGAGCAGTACTTC	CASSPPSSGPYEQYF
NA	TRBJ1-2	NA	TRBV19	TGTGCCAGTAGTCGAACAGCGGAAACCAACTATGGCTACACCTTC	CASSRTAETNYGYTF
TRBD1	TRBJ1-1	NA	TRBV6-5	TGTGCCAGCAGTTCACCGGACAGGGGTATGACTGAAGCTTTCTTT	CASSSPDRGMTEAFF
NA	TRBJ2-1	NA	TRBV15	TGTGCCACCAGCAGAGATGCCGGGGACTGGAATGAGCAGTTCTTC	CATSRDAGDWNEQFF
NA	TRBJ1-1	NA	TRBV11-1	TGTGCCAGCAGCTTTATAGTCGTTGAGCCGACAAACACTGAAGCTTTCTTT	CASSFIVVEPTNTEAFF
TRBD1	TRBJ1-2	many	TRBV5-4	TGTGCCAGCAGCTTGGGGACAGGGGTTGATGGCTACACCTTC	CASSLGTGVDGYTF
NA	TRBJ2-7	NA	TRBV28	TGTGCCAGCAGCGTGGGGGGAGTAATGAACGAGCAGTACTTC	CASSVGGVMNEQYF
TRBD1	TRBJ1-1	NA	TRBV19	TGTGCCAGTAGTGCGGGGACAGGGAGAACTGAAGCTTTCTTT	CASSAGTGRTEAFF
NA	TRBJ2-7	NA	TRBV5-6	TGTGCCAGCAGCTTGACAGGGCCGTCTCGGGCCGAGCAGTACTTC	CASSLTGPSRAEQYF